This T cell receptor beta chain was retrieved from a study of blood T cell repertoires in COVID-19. Study information: Donors in the United States, Italy and Spain gave samples during acute or convalescent COVID-19. PBMCs, B-cell-depleted T cells, or T cells were the source of the cDNA or gDNA that made up the material.

CDR1 and CDR2 (germline): SEHNR, FQNEAQ (reference sequence). This CDR3 has 17 amino acids. V shed 5 bases and J 8 bases; nucleotides not matched to a gene: 11. Authors' data handling: Reference gene primer amplification gave estimated nucleated cell counts. Data came from immunoSEQ multiplex PCR; TCRdb stores just in-frame clones and leaves some out. From that table come the V and J calls and clone size; the DNA was used to work out D and trimming. This sample has 150,000 to 200,000 clones, with roughly 90% found just once. This clone is a singleton in its sample. The sequence came from a man in his fifties or sixties with acute or convalescent COVID-19. The V gene is TRBV7-9, the J gene TRBJ2-1; 14 nucleotides match TRBD2. Sequencing was done on a sample of peripheral blood. CDR3 nucleotide sequence: TGTGCCAGCAGCGTTAGGACTAGCGGGAGGCTCAGGGATGAGCAGTTCTTC. Translation: CASSVRTSGRLRDEQFF.